This T cell receptor (beta chain) was profiled in a study of OX40 agonist ivuxolimab in advanced cancers. At the level of the study: From about 23 to 85 years was the age range, with a mean of around 54 years, and about 83% were male.

The V end was cut by 6 bases, the J end by 4 bases, with 6 bases between. The CDR3 sequence is 12 residues long. Germline assignment: CDR1 SNHLY and CDR2 FYNNEI. Clones were sequenced by immunoSEQ multiplex PCR, and TCRdb holds only the in-frame ones, with some missing. This sample has tens of thousands of clones, with 70% to 90% found just once. Concerning this clone: As yet, its antigen is unknown.

Findings and limits, study-wide: Dosing at 0.1 to 3.0 mg/kg was accompanied by clonal expansion of CD4+ and CD8+ blood T cells by week 6.

If patients had autoimmune disease history or systemic immunosuppression, they were excluded. The sequences come from CD4+ or CD8+ T cells sorted from blood, collected in a trial of the OX40 agonist ivuxolimab. The V gene is TRBV2, the J gene TRBJ1-4, with D possibly matching TRBD1 (6 bases). The TCR comes from an adult with an advanced solid tumor such as melanoma, head and neck, liver or kidney cancer. The CDR3 here is CASRGGNEKLFF. DNA for the CDR3: TGTGCCAGCAGAGGGGGTAATGAAAAACTGTTTTTT.